Following are 14 T cell receptor beta chains from one sample sequenced in a study of beta chain features in type 1 diabetes. Findings and limits, study-wide: In all four CD4+ subsets, TCRB CDR3 length was significantly, moderately reduced in type 1 diabetes.

Antigens of these TCRs are unknown. The sequenced template was cDNA made from the entire isolated RNA. The repertoire was sequenced with immunoSEQ multiplex PCR; TCRdb's copy has only in-frame clones and lacks some. This sample has more than 250,000 clones, with approximately 20% found just once. Sequenced sample: naive CD4+ T cells from blood. These receptors originate from a woman between 40 and 55 years old with type 1 diabetes.

This clone turned up a few times. The chain carries TRBV15 and TRBJ1-6; TRBD1 matches at 8 bases. Germline CDR1 and CDR2: LNHNV and YYDKDF (reference sequence). The CDR3 is 16 amino acids. V shed 0 bases and J 6 bases; nucleotides not matched to a gene: 4. The CDR3 DNA reads as TGTGCCACCAGCAGAGACTGGACAGGGCCTAATTCACCCCTCCACTTT. Translated: CATSRDWTGPNSPLHF.

The chain employs TRBV11-1 and TRBJ1-1, with TRBD1 as a possible D gene (5 bases). There are 13 residues in the CDR3. Deletions cut 2 bases from V and 5 bases from J, with 9 bases between. CDR1 and CDR2 from the germline V gene are SGHAT and FQDESV (reference sequence). The CDR3 is CASSLFQGTEAFF. The CDR3 DNA sequence: TGTGCCAGCAGCTTATTCCAGGGAACTGAAGCTTTCTTT. Supplemented by reference TRBV11-1 and TRBJ1-1, the full variable domain reads EAEVAQSPRYKITEKSQAVAFWCDPISGHATLYWYRQILGQGPELLVQFQDESVVDDSQLPKDRFSAERLKGVDSTLKIQPAELGDSAMYLCASSLFQGTEAFFGQGTRLTVV.

In this sample, this clone turned up a few times. The gene calls are TRBV27 and TRBJ1-2; 8 bases line up with TRBD1. The CDR3 covers 13 residues. Germline V CDR1 and CDR2: MNHEY, SMNVEV (reference sequence). Trimming removed 4 bases from V and 7 bases from J; junction bases left unmatched: 5. CDR3 in amino acids: CASSWTGKSGYTF. CDR3 DNA sequence: TGTGCCAGCAGTTGGACAGGGAAGTCTGGCTACACCTTC.

This clone was picked up a small number of times. The chain's CDR3 is CSVEGQPGNTIYF. CDR3 in DNA: TGCAGCGTTGAGGGACAGCCTGGAAACACCATATATTTT. The chain employs TRBV29-1 and TRBJ1-3; 7 bases map to TRBD1. Germline V gene sequence: CDR1 SQVTM, CDR2 ANQGSEA. The V gene end was trimmed by 3 bases and the J gene end by 2 bases; junction bases not matched to a gene: 1. This CDR3 spans 13 amino acids.

This rearrangement joins TRBV6-6 to TRBJ1-2, with 7 nucleotides matching TRBD1. The CDR3 has 13 residues. Unmatched junction bases numbered 9, after V lost 10 bases and J lost 4 bases. Germline loops: CDR1 MNHNY, CDR2 SVGAGI (reference sequence). The CDR3 region is CATLTGVGYGYTF. The CDR3 DNA reads as TGTGCCACGCTTACAGGGGTCGGCTATGGCTACACCTTC.

The rearrangement joins TRBV18 to TRBJ2-1; 11 nucleotides line up with TRBD2. Trimming took 4 bases from V and 5 from J; bases not matched to a gene: 4. Germline V gene sequence: CDR1 KGHSH, CDR2 LQKENI. This CDR3 spans 15 amino acids. CDR3 coding DNA: TGTGCCAGCTCACGGGGGACTAGCGGTAACAATGAGCAGTTCTTC. This gives the protein CASSRGTSGNNEQFF.

The chain combines TRBV28 with TRBJ1-4; weak D call: TRBD1 (5 bases). Germline CDR1 MDHEN, CDR2 SYDVKM. This CDR3 comprises 15 residues. Between the trimmed V and J ends, which lost 8 bases and 4 bases, there was a span of 17 bases. The CDR3 loop reads CASYTLLQGNEKLFF. CDR3 DNA: TGTGCCAGCTATACCCTTTTGCAGGGTAATGAAAAACTGTTTTTT.

This clone was detected a few times. This chain connects TRBV23-1 to TRBJ1-4; possibly TRBD1 for D (6 bases). TRBV23-1 is an ORF for which the function is uncertain. The CDR3 totals 17 residues. V was shortened by 8 bases and J by 0 bases, with 19 bases between the two germline ends. CDR3 region: CASSFDGQKATNEKLFF. CDR3 coding DNA: TGCGCCAGCTCCTTCGATGGACAGAAGGCAACTAATGAAAAACTGTTTTTT.

The chain uses TRBV18 and TRBJ1-4; D unresolved. Trimming removed 1 base from V and 3 bases from J, with 9 bases in between. The germline V gene has CDR1 KGHSH and CDR2 LQKENI. The CDR3 contains 15 residues. The CDR3 loop reads CASSPREQSNEKLFF. Written as DNA, the CDR3 is TGTGCCAGCTCACCACGCGAACAGTCTAATGAAAAACTGTTTTTT.

This clone was seen more than once but under ten times. The chain links TRBV19 to TRBJ1-4, with 7 bases lining up with TRBD1. This CDR3 has 14 residues. Per germline, CDR1 LNHDA and CDR2 SQIVND (reference sequence). V shed 3 bases and J 10 bases; nucleotides not matched to a gene: 8. CDR3 coding DNA: TGTGCCAGTAGTATCTCGACAGGGCCTACAAAACTGTTTTTT. This encodes CASSISTGPTKLFF.

This clone occurred a few times. V usage is TRBV7-2 and J usage is TRBJ2-1, with D perhaps matching TRBD2 (5 bases). The CDR3 extends over 15 amino acids. Germline CDR1 SGHTA, CDR2 FQGNSA. With 5 bases removed from V and 4 bases from J, the gap between germline ends came to 15 bases. CDR3 region: CASSILAGMYNEQFF. CDR3 sequence (DNA): TGTGCCAGCAGCATTCTAGCTGGGATGTACAATGAGCAGTTCTTC.

The chain has TRBV28 and TRBJ1-2; D is perhaps TRBD1 (6 bases). Trimming shortened V by 9 bases and J by 5 bases, and 19 bases separated the two germline ends. The CDR3 loop spans 14 amino acids. CDR1 and CDR2 from the germline V gene are MDHEN and SYDVKM. CDR3 protein: CASTPPGTHYGYTF. The CDR3 DNA reads as TGTGCCAGTACTCCACCGGGGACACATTATGGCTACACCTTC.

The rearrangement uses TRBV5-1 and TRBJ1-1; unclear D gene. The germline V gene has CDR1 SGHRS and CDR2 YFSETQ. Trimming cost V 7 bases and J 2 bases, with 15 bases left between them. The CDR3 covers 14 residues. CDR3 sequence reads: CASGTEEVNTEAFF. In nucleotides, the CDR3 is TGCGCCAGCGGTACCGAGGAGGTTAACACTGAAGCTTTCTTT.

This sequence joins TRBV16 and TRBJ1-4; TRBD1 might be the D (6 bases). Germline loops: CDR1 KGHSY, CDR2 FQNENV. V lost 0 bases and J lost 0, with 26 bases in between. The CDR3 has 22 residues. The DNA of the CDR3 is TGTGCCAGCAGCCAATCCTATGGGTTGGGGACACGGCCTATCGCAACTAATGAAAAACTGTTTTTT. It translates to CASSQSYGLGTRPIATNEKLFF.